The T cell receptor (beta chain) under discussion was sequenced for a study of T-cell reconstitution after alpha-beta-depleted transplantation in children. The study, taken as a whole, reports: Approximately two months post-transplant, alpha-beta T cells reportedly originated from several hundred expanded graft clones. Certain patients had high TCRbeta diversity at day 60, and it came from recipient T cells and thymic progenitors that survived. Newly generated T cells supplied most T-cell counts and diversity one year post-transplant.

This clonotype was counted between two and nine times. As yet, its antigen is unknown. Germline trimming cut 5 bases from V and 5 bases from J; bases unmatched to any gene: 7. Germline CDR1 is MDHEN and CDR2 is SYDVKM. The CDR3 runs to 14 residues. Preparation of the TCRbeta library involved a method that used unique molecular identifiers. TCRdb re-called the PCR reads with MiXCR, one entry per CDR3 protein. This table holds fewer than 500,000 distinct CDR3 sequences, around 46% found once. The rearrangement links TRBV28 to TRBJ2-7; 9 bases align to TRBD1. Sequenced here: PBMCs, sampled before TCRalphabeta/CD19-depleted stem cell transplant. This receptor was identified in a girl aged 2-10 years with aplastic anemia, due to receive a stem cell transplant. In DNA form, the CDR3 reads TGTGCCAGCAGTCCGCCGGGACAGGGTGACGAGCAGTACTTC. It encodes CASSPPGQGDEQYF.